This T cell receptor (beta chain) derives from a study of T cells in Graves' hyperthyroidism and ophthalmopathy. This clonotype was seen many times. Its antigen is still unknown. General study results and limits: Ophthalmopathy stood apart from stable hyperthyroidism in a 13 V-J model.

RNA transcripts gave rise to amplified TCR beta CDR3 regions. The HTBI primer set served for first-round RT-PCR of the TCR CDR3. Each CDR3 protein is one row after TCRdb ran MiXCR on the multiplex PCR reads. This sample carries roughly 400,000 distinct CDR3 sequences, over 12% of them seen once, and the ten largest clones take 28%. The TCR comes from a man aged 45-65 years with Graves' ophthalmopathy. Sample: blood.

CDR3: CAWSGGSGRASSYNEQFF. Here the CDR3 DNA reads TGTGCCTGGAGTGGGGGTAGCGGGAGGGCGAGCTCCTACAATGAGCAGTTCTTC. The chain carries TRBV30 and TRBJ2-1; TRBD2 agrees at 11 bases. The CDR3 covers 18 residues. Germline V gives CDR1 GTSNPN, CDR2 SVGIG (reference sequence). The ends lost 1 base at V and 0 bases at J; junction bases unmatched: 8.